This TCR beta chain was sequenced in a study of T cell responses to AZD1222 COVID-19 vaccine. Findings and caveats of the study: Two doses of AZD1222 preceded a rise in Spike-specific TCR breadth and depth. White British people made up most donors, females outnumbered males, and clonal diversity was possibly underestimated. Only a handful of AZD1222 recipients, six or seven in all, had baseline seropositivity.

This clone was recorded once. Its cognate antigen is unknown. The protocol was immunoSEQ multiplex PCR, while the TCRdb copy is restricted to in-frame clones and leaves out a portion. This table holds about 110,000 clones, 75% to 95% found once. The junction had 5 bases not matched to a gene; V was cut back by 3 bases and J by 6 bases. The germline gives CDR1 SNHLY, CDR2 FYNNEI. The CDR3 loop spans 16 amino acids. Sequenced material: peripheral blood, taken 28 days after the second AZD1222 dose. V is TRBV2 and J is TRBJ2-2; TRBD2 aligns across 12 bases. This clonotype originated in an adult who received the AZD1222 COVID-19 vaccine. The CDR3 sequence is CASSEVTSGSPGELFF. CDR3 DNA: TGTGCCAGCAGTGAGGTGACTAGCGGGAGCCCCGGGGAGCTGTTTTTT. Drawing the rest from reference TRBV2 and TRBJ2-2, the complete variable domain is EPEVTQTPSHQVTQMGQEVILRCVPISNHLYFYWYRQILGQKVEFLVSFYNNEISEKSEIFDDQFSVERPDGSNFTLKIRSTKLEDSAMYFCASSEVTSGSPGELFFGEGSRLTVL.